This TCR beta chain was recovered during a study of shared T cell receptors in the human thymus. TCRdb's copy holds only in-frame clones and misses some; the assay was immunoSEQ multiplex PCR. In the table there are approximately 760,000 clones, approximately 85% of which are singletons. The CDR3 runs to 16 residues. Germline-derived CDR1 and CDR2 are LNHNV and YYDKDF (reference sequence). Trimming took 8 bases from V and 4 from J, leaving 20 bases between them. The same sample was also used in a study of human thymus T cells. That study adds: Healthy Finnish infants undergoing corrective surgery for congenital heart defects were used as donors. The thymus was resected at corrective cardiac surgery. What appeared biased in thymic and blood repertoires was the usage of V and J genes. Thymic TCR repertoires of unrelated people reportedly overlapped highly.

This clonotype was obtained from a girl in the first two years of life with a congenital heart defect. The chain uses TRBV15 and TRBJ1-4; possibly TRBD1 for D (5 bases). The sequencing sample was made of thymocytes. The CDR3 bases are TGTGCCACCCGAAAGTTCGACACGGGGGTTAATGAAAAACTGTTTTTT. Its translation: CATRKFDTGVNEKLFF.